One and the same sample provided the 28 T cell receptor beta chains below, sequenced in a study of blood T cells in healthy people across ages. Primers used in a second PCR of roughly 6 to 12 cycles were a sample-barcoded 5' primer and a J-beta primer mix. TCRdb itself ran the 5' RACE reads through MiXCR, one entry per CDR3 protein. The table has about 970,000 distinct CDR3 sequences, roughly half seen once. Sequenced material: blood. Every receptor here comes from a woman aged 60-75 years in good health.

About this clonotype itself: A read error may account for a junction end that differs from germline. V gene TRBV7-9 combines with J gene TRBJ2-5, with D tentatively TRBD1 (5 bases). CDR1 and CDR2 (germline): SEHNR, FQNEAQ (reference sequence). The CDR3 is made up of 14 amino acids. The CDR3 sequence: CSSSLLSGIGTQYF. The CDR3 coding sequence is TGTTCCAGCAGCTTACTCTCAGGGATTGGGACCCAGTACTTC.

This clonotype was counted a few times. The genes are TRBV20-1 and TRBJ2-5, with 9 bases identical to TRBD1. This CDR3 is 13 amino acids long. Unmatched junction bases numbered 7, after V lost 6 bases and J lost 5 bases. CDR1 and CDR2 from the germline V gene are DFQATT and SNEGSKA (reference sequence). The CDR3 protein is CSAARGTGETQYF. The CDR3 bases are TGCAGTGCGGCTAGGGGGACAGGGGAGACCCAGTACTTC.

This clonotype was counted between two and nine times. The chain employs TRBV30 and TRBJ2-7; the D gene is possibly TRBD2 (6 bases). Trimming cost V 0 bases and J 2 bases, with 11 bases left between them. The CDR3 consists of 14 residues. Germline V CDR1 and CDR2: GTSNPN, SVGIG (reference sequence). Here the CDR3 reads CAWSVVSGTYEQYF. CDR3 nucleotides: TGTGCCTGGAGTGTAGTTAGCGGAACCTACGAGCAGTACTTC.

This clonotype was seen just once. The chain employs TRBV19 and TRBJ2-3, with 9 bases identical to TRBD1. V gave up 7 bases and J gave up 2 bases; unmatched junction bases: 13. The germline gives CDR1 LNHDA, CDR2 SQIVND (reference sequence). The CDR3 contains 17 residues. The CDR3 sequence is CASTGQGIVSTTDTQYF. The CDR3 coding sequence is TGTGCCAGTACGGGACAGGGAATCGTCTCGACCACAGATACGCAGTATTTT.

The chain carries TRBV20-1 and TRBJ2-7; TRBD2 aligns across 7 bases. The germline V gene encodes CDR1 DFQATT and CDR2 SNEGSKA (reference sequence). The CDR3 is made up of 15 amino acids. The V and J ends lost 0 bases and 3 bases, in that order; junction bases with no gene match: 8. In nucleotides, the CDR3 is TGCAGTGCTAGAGATCCCCGGACTAGTAACTACGAGCAGTACTTC. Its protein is CSARDPRTSNYEQYF.

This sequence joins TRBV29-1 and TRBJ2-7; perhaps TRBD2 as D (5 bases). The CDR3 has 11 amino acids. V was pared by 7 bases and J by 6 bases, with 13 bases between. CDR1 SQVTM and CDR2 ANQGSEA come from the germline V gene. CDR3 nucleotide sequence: TGCAGCGGTGGTGGTCTAGCCGAGCAGTACTTC. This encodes CSGGGLAEQYF.

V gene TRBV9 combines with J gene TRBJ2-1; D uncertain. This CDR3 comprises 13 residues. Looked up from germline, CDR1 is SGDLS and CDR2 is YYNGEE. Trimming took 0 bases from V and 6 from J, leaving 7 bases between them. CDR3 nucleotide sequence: TGTGCCAGCAGCGTAGATACCGTCAATGAGCAGTTCTTC. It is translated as CASSVDTVNEQFF.

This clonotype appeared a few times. CDR3 region: CAISESWGTIGEQYF. The CDR3 DNA sequence: TGTGCCATCAGTGAGTCTTGGGGGACTATAGGCGAGCAGTACTTC. This chain uses TRBV10-3 with TRBJ2-7, with TRBD2 identical over 7 bases. This CDR3 comprises 15 residues. Germline trimming cut 0 bases from V and 6 bases from J; bases unmatched to any gene: 8. The germline CDR1 and CDR2 sequences are ENHRY and SYGVKD.

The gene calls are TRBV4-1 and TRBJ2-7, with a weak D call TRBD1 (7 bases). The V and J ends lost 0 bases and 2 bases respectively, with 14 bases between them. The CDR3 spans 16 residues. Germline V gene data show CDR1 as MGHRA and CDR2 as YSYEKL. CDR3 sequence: CASSQDWAGGTYEQYF. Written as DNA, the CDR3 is TGCGCCAGCAGCCAAGATTGGGCAGGGGGGACCTACGAGCAGTACTTC.

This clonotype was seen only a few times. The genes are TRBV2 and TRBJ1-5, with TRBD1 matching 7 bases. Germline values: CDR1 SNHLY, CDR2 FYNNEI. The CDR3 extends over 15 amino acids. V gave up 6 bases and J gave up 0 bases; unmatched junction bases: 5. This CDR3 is CASRKQGFSNQPQHF. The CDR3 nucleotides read TGTGCCAGCAGAAAACAGGGGTTTAGCAATCAGCCCCAGCATTTT.

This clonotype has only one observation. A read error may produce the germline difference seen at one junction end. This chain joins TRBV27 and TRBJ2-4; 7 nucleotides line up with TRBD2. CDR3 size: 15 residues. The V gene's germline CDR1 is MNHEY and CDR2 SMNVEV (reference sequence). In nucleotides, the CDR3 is TGTGCCAGTAGTTCAGCGGGGCTAGCCAAAAACATTCAGTACTTC. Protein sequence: CASSSAGLAKNIQYF.

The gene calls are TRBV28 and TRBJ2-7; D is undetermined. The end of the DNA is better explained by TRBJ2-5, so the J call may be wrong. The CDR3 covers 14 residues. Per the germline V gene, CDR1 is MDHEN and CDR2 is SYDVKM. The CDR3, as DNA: TGTGCCAGCAGTCCGTACACCGGCGAAGAGACCCAGTACTTC. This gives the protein CASSPYTGEETQYF.

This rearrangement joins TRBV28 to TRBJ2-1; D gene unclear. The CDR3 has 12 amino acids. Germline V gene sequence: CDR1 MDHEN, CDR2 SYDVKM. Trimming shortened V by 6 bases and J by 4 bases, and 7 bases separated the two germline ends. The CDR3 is CASSRLYNEQFF. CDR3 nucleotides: TGTGCCAGCAGCCGTTTATACAATGAGCAGTTCTTC.

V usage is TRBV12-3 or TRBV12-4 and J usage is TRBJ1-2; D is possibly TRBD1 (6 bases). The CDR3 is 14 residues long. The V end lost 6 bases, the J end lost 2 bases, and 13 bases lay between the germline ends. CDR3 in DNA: TGTGCCAGCAGATCCGGGGGGGGCAACTATGGCTACACCTTC. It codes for CASRSGGGNYGYTF.

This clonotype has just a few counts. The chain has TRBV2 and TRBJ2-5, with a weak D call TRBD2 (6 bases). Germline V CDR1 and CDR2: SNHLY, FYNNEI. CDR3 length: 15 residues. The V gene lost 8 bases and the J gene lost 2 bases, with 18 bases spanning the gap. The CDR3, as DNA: TGTGCCAGCCGAGAGATCACCCTAGCGCAAGAGACCCAGTACTTC. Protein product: CASREITLAQETQYF. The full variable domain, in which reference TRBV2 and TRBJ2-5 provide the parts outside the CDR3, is EPEVTQTPSHQVTQMGQEVILRCVPISNHLYFYWYRQILGQKVEFLVSFYNNEISEKSEIFDDQFSVERPDGSNFTLKIRSTKLEDSAMYFCASREITLAQETQYFGPGTRLLVL.

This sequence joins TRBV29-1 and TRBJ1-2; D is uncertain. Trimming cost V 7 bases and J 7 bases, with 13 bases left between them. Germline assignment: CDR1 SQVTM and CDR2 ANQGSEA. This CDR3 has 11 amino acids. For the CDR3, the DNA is TGCAGCGCCGCCGGGTCGGGTGGCTACACCTTC. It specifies CSAAGSGGYTF.

The CDR3 region is CASIPTGERFDEQFF. In DNA form, the CDR3 reads TGTGCCAGCATTCCCACAGGGGAGAGGTTTGATGAGCAGTTCTTC. The V gene is TRBV2, the J gene TRBJ2-1, with 7 bases lining up with TRBD1. The germline V gene encodes CDR1 SNHLY and CDR2 FYNNEI. V gave up 7 bases and J gave up 8 bases; unmatched junction bases: 14. CDR3 length: 15 residues.

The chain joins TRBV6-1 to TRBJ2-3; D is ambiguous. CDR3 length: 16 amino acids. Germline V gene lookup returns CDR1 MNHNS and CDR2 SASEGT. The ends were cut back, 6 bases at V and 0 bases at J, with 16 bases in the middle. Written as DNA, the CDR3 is TGTGCCAGCAGGGACGGAGCTGGCCTCAGCACAGATACGCAGTATTTT. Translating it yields CASRDGAGLSTDTQYF.

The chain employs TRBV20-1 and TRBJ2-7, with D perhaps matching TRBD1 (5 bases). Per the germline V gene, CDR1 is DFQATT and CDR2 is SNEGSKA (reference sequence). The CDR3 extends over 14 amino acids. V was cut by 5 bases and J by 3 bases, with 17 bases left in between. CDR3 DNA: TGCAGTGCTGGATCCGTGGCAGGGAACTACGAGCAGTACTTC. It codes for CSAGSVAGNYEQYF.

The CDR3 protein is CASSLAETGGRPQHF. The CDR3 coding sequence is TGTGCCAGCAGCTTGGCCGAAACAGGGGGAAGGCCCCAGCATTTT. This chain links TRBV5-5 with TRBJ1-5, with TRBD1 matching over 8 bases. CDR1 and CDR2 from the germline V gene are SGHKS and YYEKEE (reference sequence). Losses at the gene ends were 0 bases for V and 9 bases for J; bases not matched to a gene: 8. CDR3 length equals 15 residues.

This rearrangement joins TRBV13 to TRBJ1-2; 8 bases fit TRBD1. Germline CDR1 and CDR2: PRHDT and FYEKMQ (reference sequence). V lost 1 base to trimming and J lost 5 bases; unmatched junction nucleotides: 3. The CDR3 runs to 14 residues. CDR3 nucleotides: TGTGCCAGCAGCTTAGCAGGGGGCCGGTATGGCTACACCTTC. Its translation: CASSLAGGRYGYTF.

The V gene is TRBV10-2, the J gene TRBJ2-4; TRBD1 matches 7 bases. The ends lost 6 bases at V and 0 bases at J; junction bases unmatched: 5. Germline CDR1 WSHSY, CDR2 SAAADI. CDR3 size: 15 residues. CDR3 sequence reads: CASSGNRGAKNIQYF. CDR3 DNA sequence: TGCGCCAGCAGCGGAAACAGGGGAGCCAAAAACATTCAGTACTTC.

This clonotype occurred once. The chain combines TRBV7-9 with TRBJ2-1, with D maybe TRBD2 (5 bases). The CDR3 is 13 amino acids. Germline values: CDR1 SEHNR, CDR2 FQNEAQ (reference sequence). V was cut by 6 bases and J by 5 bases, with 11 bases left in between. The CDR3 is CASSNGLNNEQFF. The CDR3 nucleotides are TGTGCCAGCAGTAATGGACTGAACAATGAGCAGTTCTTC.

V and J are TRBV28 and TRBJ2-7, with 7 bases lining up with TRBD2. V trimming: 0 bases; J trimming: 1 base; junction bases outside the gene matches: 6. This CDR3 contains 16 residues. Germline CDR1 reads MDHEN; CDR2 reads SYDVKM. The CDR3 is CASSLWGGRRSYEQYF. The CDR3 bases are TGTGCCAGCAGTTTATGGGGCGGGAGAAGATCCTACGAGCAGTACTTC.

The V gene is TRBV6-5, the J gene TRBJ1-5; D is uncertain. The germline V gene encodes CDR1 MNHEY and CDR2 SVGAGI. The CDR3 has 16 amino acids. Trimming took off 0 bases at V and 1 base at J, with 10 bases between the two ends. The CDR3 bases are TGTGCCAGCAGTTACTCGATGACGGTGAGCAATCAGCCCCAGCATTTT. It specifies CASSYSMTVSNQPQHF.

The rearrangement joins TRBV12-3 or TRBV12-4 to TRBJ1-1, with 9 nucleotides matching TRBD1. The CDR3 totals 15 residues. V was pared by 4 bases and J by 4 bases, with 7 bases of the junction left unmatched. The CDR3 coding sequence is TGTGCCAGCAGTTCCCGGGACAGGGTAGGCACTGAAGCTTTCTTT. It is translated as CASSSRDRVGTEAFF.

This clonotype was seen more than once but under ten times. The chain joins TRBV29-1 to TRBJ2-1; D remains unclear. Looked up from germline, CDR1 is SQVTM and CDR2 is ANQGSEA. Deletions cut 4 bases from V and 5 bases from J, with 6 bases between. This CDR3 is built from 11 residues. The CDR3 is CSVASNNEQFF. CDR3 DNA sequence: TGCAGCGTTGCCAGTAACAATGAGCAGTTCTTC.

For the CDR3, the DNA is TGCGCCAGCAGCCAAGAGGTTGTTCCTGAGCAGTTCTTC. The encoded protein is CASSQEVVPEQFF. V and J are TRBV4-3 and TRBJ2-1; D is uncertain. The CDR3 length is 13 residues. The germline gives CDR1 LGHNA, CDR2 YSLEER. V lost 0 bases, J lost 9 bases, and 9 bases lay in between.